Shown below are 21 T cell receptor beta chains from a single sample sequenced in a study of blood T cells in healthy people across ages. It was with a sample-barcoded 5' primer and a J-beta primer mix that a second PCR of roughly 7 to 12 cycles was run. TCRdb processed the 5' RACE reads anew with MiXCR; each CDR3 protein has one entry. The sample has about 800,000 distinct CDR3 sequences, roughly 25% seen once. The same sample was also studied in work on T cells of mothers and their children.

The sample was blood. These receptor sequences come from a boy aged 5 to 17 in good health.

The chain joins TRBV10-2 to TRBJ2-1; possibly TRBD1 or TRBD2 for D (6 bases each). The end of the DNA aligns better with TRBJ2-5, so the J call may be wrong. This CDR3 has 14 amino acids. CDR1 WSHSY and CDR2 SAAADI come from the germline V gene. The CDR3 bases are TGCGCCAGCAGTGATGTGGGGGGCCTGGAGACCCAGTACTTC. This sequence encodes CASSDVGGLETQYF.

This clonotype was recorded a few times. V gene TRBV9 combines with J gene TRBJ2-6; D is undetermined. The CDR3 totals 17 residues. Trimming took off 0 bases at V and 2 bases at J, with 12 bases between the two ends. Per germline, CDR1 SGDLS and CDR2 YYNGEE. The CDR3 sequence is CASSVDLAVPGANVLTF. The CDR3 nucleotides are TGTGCCAGCAGCGTAGACCTGGCAGTCCCTGGGGCCAACGTCCTGACTTTC.

This clonotype was detected a few times. This chain connects TRBV20-1 to TRBJ2-3; 12 bases map to TRBD2. V was clipped by 5 bases and J by 4 bases; unmatched bases: 4. Per the germline V gene, CDR1 is DFQATT and CDR2 is SNEGSKA (reference sequence). The CDR3 is 14 amino acids. CDR3 nucleotides: TGCAGTGCTCGACTAGCGGGAGCCTCAGATACGCAGTATTTT. Encoded protein: CSARLAGASDTQYF.

The chain couples TRBV20-1 to TRBJ1-2; tentative D call: TRBD1 (5 bases). V was pared by 5 bases and J by 7 bases, with 14 bases between. The CDR3 extends over 12 amino acids. Germline V CDR1 and CDR2: DFQATT, SNEGSKA (reference sequence). CDR3 loop: CSARDSMGGYTF. For the CDR3, the DNA is TGCAGTGCTCGGGACTCGATGGGTGGCTACACCTTC.

This clonotype has only a few counts. The V gene is TRBV28, the J gene TRBJ2-1, with a tentative D call TRBD2 (7 bases). The J call could be wrong; TRBJ2-7 is a better fit for the DNA end. The CDR3 sequence is 15 residues long. Germline V lookup: CDR1 MDHEN, CDR2 SYDVKM. In DNA form, the CDR3 reads TGTGCCAGCAGTCCTGGGAGGGGGATATACGACGAGCAGTACTTC. This gives the protein CASSPGRGIYDEQYF.

The chain combines TRBV2 with TRBJ2-1; D perhaps matches TRBD1 (5 bases). TRBJ2-7 explains the end of the DNA better; the J call may be wrong. Germline V gene sequence: CDR1 SNHLY, CDR2 FYNNEI. CDR3 length: 12 amino acids. This CDR3 is CASSETDYEQYF. The CDR3 coding sequence is TGTGCCAGCAGTGAGACAGACTACGAGCAGTACTTC.

This clonotype appeared a few times. This chain uses TRBV2 with TRBJ2-5; TRBD1 matches at 9 bases. This CDR3 contains 14 residues. CDR1 and CDR2 from the germline V gene are SNHLY and FYNNEI. V gave up 8 bases and J gave up 5 bases; unmatched junction bases: 9. The CDR3 sequence is CASRSDRGEETQYF. CDR3 bases: TGTGCCAGCCGTTCGGACAGGGGAGAGGAGACCCAGTACTTC. The full variable domain, in which reference TRBV2 and TRBJ2-5 provide the parts outside the CDR3, is EPEVTQTPSHQVTQMGQEVILRCVPISNHLYFYWYRQILGQKVEFLVSFYNNEISEKSEIFDDQFSVERPDGSNFTLKIRSTKLEDSAMYFCASRSDRGEETQYFGPGTRLLVL.

The chain joins TRBV7-2 to TRBJ2-7; D is uncertain. CDR1 SGHTA and CDR2 FQGNSA come from the germline V gene. This CDR3 has 15 amino acids. V was shortened by 1 base and J by 0 bases, with 10 bases between the two germline ends. The CDR3 sequence: CASSLGTESSYEQYF. CDR3 sequence (DNA): TGTGCCAGCAGCTTAGGTACCGAAAGCTCCTACGAGCAGTACTTC.

A few counts support this clonotype. This chain connects TRBV20-1 to TRBJ1-4; D is unclear. Trimming stripped 2 bases from V and 8 bases from J, with 12 bases between. Germline V gene sequence: CDR1 DFQATT, CDR2 SNEGSKA (reference sequence). CDR3 size: 13 residues. The CDR3 DNA is TGCAGTGCTAGAAAGGCAGTCAGGGAAAAACTGTTTTTT. Amino acid sequence: CSARKAVREKLFF.

The DNA of the CDR3 is TGTGCCAGCAGTCCGGGACAGGGTCGTACCTACGAGCAGTACTTC. This gives the protein CASSPGQGRTYEQYF. J is TRBJ2-7 and V is TRBV12-3 or TRBV12-4; TRBD1 matches at 9 bases. V was clipped by 5 bases and J by 2 bases; unmatched bases: 7. The CDR3 has 15 residues.

This clonotype was found a few times. The V call is TRBV28, the J call TRBJ1-4; tentative D call: TRBD1 (6 bases). The CDR3 contains 14 residues. In germline, CDR1 is MDHEN, CDR2 SYDVKM. Trimming left V 8 bases short and J 7 bases short, with 17 bases between. CDR3 residues: CASGIAGAGEKLFF. CDR3 bases: TGTGCCAGCGGGATCGCAGGGGCAGGTGAAAAACTGTTTTTT.

This clonotype was found a few times. The V call is TRBV4-1, the J call TRBJ1-6; D might be TRBD1 (5 bases). The CDR3 is 15 residues long. Trimming shortened V by 4 bases and J by 5 bases, and 12 bases separated the two germline ends. CDR1 MGHRA and CDR2 YSYEKL come from the germline V gene. The CDR3 DNA reads as TGCGCCAGCAGCCCGCAGGACACCGATAATTCACCCCTCCACTTT. It yields the protein CASSPQDTDNSPLHF.

This chain joins TRBV5-1 and TRBJ2-7, with 10 nucleotides matching TRBD1. The CDR3 extends over 13 amino acids. Trimming took 7 bases from V and 3 from J; bases not matched to a gene: 4. The germline V gene has CDR1 SGHRS and CDR2 YFSETQ. CDR3 DNA: TGCGCCAGCGCGACAGGGGGCGTCTACGAGCAGTACTTC. Its translation: CASATGGVYEQYF.

This clonotype was detected only a few times. The gene calls are TRBV20-1 and TRBJ1-3; no clear D gene. Trimming left V 0 bases short and J 4 bases short, with 13 bases between. Germline V lookup: CDR1 DFQATT, CDR2 SNEGSKA (reference sequence). This CDR3 is built from 15 residues. The CDR3 nucleotides read TGCAGTGCTAGAGACCCCCGGGGAGGCGGAAACACCATATATTTT. Encoded protein: CSARDPRGGGNTIYF.

This clonotype was seen a few times. This chain links TRBV4-1 with TRBJ2-3; weak D call: TRBD2 (5 bases). The V and J ends lost 0 bases and 6 bases respectively, with 22 bases between them. This CDR3 contains 18 residues. In germline, CDR1 is MGHRA, CDR2 YSYEKL. The CDR3 nucleotides read TGCGCCAGCAGCCAAGAGGGCTTAGCGACCGGTCCATGGGATACGCAGTATTTT. Its protein product is CASSQEGLATGPWDTQYF.

The gene calls are TRBV29-1 and TRBJ2-3; 8 nucleotides align to TRBD2. Germline CDR1 and CDR2: SQVTM and ANQGSEA. The CDR3 extends over 14 amino acids. Trimming at V came to 5 bases and at J to 6 bases, leaving 10 bases not matched to a gene. The CDR3 is CSVLWRERGDTQYF. DNA of the CDR3: TGCAGCGTTCTGTGGCGGGAGCGGGGGGATACGCAGTATTTT.

The genes are TRBV7-2 and TRBJ1-1, with 12 positions matching TRBD1. CDR1 SGHTA and CDR2 FQGNSA come from the germline V gene. V lost 3 bases to trimming and J lost 0 bases; unmatched junction nucleotides: 5. The CDR3 sequence is 17 residues long. CDR3 protein: CASSFGTGGSMNTEAFF. In DNA form, the CDR3 reads TGTGCCAGCAGCTTCGGGACAGGGGGCTCTATGAACACTGAAGCTTTCTTT.

This rearrangement joins TRBV2 to TRBJ2-5, with D unresolved. The CDR3 covers 11 residues. V was cut by 8 bases and J by 5 bases, with 9 bases left in between. Germline CDR1 reads SNHLY; CDR2 reads FYNNEI. The CDR3 sequence: CASDLSETQYF. The CDR3 bases are TGTGCCAGCGACCTTTCGGAGACCCAGTACTTC. The entire variable domain, with the rest obtained from reference TRBV2 and TRBJ2-5, is as follows: EPEVTQTPSHQVTQMGQEVILRCVPISNHLYFYWYRQILGQKVEFLVSFYNNEISEKSEIFDDQFSVERPDGSNFTLKIRSTKLEDSAMYFCASDLSETQYFGPGTRLLVL.

V and J are TRBV5-1 and TRBJ2-5; 7 nucleotides line up with TRBD1. The CDR3 is made up of 14 amino acids. Germline V gene sequence: CDR1 SGHRS, CDR2 YFSETQ. The V and J ends lost 3 bases and 4 bases, in that order; junction bases with no gene match: 6. The CDR3 is CASSSPTGSETQYF. CDR3 sequence (DNA): TGCGCCAGCAGCTCCCCGACAGGGTCAGAGACCCAGTACTTC.

This clonotype was picked up a small number of times. J is TRBJ2-5 and V is TRBV28, with TRBD2 matching 7 bases. CDR3 length equals 15 residues. In germline, CDR1 is MDHEN, CDR2 SYDVKM. The J segment lost 5 bases and the V segment lost 3 bases, leaving 9 bases of the junction unmatched. The CDR3 sequence: CASSLVGGGWETQYF. The CDR3 DNA is TGTGCCAGCAGTTTGGTCGGCGGGGGTTGGGAGACCCAGTACTTC.

This clonotype was found many times. The CDR3 loop is CASSLAMREDIQYF. The CDR3 bases are TGTGCCAGCAGCTTAGCTATGCGGGAAGACATTCAGTACTTC. The chain combines TRBV7-9 with TRBJ2-4, with D perhaps matching TRBD2 (6 bases). Trimming pared 0 bases from V and 8 bases from J, leaving 11 bases between. Germline loops: CDR1 SEHNR, CDR2 FQNEAQ (reference sequence). CDR3 length equals 14 residues. The full variable domain, completed using reference TRBV7-9 and TRBJ2-4, is DTGVSQNPRHKITKRGQNVTFRCDPISEHNRLYWYRQTLGQGPEFLTYFQNEAQLEKSRLLSDRFSAERPKGSFSTLEIQRTEQGDSAMYLCASSLAMREDIQYFGAGTRLSVL.